This T cell receptor beta chain was observed in a study of chemoradiotherapy in HPV16-positive cancers. Turning to the study itself: A couple of HPV16-positive patients' cells yielded candidate HPV-specific clones and common motifs. Findings and caveats of the study: Functional assays defining HPV-specific T cells used only two HPV16-positive patients.

Concerning this clone: Its antigen is not known.

Over chemoradiotherapy, repertoires were sampled more than once. The table came from immunoSEQ multiplex PCR; TCRdb's copy has only in-frame clones and leaves some out. This sample has about 22,000 clones, with approximately 92% found just once. Trimming removed 3 bases from V and 0 bases from J, with 6 bases in between. CDR3 length equals 14 residues. CDR1 is SGDLS, CDR2 YYNGEE, per germline. The specimen comprised blood, sampled from a patient who underwent chemoradiotherapy. V gene TRBV9 combines with J gene TRBJ2-2; D not resolved. The sequence derives from a human donor with HPV-associated anogenital cancer. The CDR3 region is CASSAHTNTGELFF. CDR3 bases: TGTGCCAGCAGCGCCCACACGAACACCGGGGAGCTGTTTTTT.